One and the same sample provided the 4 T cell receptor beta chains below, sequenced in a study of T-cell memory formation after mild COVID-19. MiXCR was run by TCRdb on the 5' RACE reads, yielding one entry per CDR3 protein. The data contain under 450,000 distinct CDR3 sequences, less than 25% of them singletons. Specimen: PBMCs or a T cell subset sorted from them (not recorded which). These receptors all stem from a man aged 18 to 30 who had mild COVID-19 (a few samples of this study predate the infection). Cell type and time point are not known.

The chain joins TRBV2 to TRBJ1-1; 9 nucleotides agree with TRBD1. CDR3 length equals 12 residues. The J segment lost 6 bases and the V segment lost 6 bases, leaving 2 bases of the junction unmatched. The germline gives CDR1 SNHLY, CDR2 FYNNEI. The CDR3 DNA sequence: TGTGCCAGCAGGGACAGGGGCCCTGAAGCTTTCTTT. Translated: CASRDRGPEAFF.

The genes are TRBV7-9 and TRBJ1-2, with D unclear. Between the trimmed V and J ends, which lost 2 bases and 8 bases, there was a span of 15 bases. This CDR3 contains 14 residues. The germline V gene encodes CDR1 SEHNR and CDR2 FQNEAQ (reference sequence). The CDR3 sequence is CASSLIELALGYTF. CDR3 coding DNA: TGTGCCAGCAGCTTAATCGAGTTGGCTTTGGGCTACACCTTC.

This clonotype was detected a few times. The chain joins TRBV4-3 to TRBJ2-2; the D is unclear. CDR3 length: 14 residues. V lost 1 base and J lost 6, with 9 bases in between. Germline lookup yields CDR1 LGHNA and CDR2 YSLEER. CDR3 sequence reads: CASSQVVRPGELFF. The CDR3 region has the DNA TGCGCCAGCAGCCAAGTAGTGCGGCCCGGGGAGCTGTTTTTT.

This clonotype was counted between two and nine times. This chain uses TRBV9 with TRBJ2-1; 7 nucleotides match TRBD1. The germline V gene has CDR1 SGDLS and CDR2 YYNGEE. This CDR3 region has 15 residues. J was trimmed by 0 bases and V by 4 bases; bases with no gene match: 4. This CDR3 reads CASSPAGGSYNEQFF. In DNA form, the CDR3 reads TGTGCCAGCAGCCCGGCAGGGGGCTCCTACAATGAGCAGTTCTTC.